The rows below give T cell receptor beta chains drawn from one sample of a study of CD8 T cells in Susac syndrome. TCRdb ran MiXCR on the immunoSEQ multiplex PCR reads and lists one entry per CDR3 protein. Here the sample spans 95,000 to 150,000 distinct CDR3 sequences, around 94% being singletons. Sequenced input: CD8+ T cells from PBMCs. The receptors were sampled from a human donor with Susac syndrome. CDR3s include the opening cysteine and the closing phenylalanine or tryptophan. Each record gives: D gene, V gene, J gene, clone size, CDR3 protein, CDR3 DNA. A D gene is named only where the DNA matches it firmly. Not every row has a clone size; where given, it reads once, few, many or a size class.

>TRBD1|TRBV6-5|TRBJ1-5|NA
CASSYSVDRGPGQPQHF
TGTGCCAGCAGTTACTCGGTGGACAGGGGGCCAGGTCAGCCCCAGCATTTT
>NA|TRBV7-8|TRBJ2-3|NA
CASSLEARGWGRSDTQYF
TGTGCCAGCAGCTTGGAAGCTCGAGGGTGGGGAAGGTCAGATACGCAGTATTTT
>NA|TRBV29-1|TRBJ2-5|NA
CSVEDRGGETQYF
TGCAGCGTTGAAGATCGGGGTGGAGAGACCCAGTACTTC
>NA|TRBV4-1|TRBJ2-7|NA
CASSQEGPGRSYEQYF
TGCGCCAGCAGCCAAGAAGGGCCAGGGCGATCCTACGAGCAGTACTTC
>TRBD2|TRBV20-1|TRBJ2-1|NA
CSARVYSTSASSYNEQFF
TGCAGTGCTAGAGTCTACTCCACTAGCGCAAGCTCCTACAATGAGCAGTTCTTC
>NA|TRBV11-2|TRBJ2-1|medium-sized
CASSLGNEQFF
TGTGCCAGCAGTTTGGGCAATGAGCAGTTCTTC
>NA|TRBV7-9|TRBJ2-5|NA
CASSLAAGGETQYF
TGTGCCAGCAGCTTAGCCGCCGGTGGGGAGACCCAGTACTTC
>NA|TRBV19|TRBJ2-2|NA
CASKGGELFF
TGTGCCAGTAAGGGCGGGGAGCTGTTTTTT
>NA|TRBV15|TRBJ2-1|NA
CATSRDGNRVYNEQFF
TGTGCCACCAGCAGAGATGGGAACAGGGTTTACAATGAGCAGTTCTTC
>TRBD1|TRBV30|TRBJ2-2|NA
CAWSVLGGGGELFF
TGTGCCTGGAGTGTACTAGGGGGCGGCGGGGAGCTGTTTTTT
>NA|TRBV5-1|TRBJ2-1|NA
CASSPGEDPISYNEQFF
TGCGCCAGCAGCCCCGGGGAGGACCCCATCTCCTACAATGAGCAGTTCTTC
>NA|TRBV20-1|TRBJ2-2|NA
CSARDGVSGELFF
TGCAGTGCTAGAGATGGGGTCAGCGGGGAGCTGTTTTTT
>NA|TRBV7-2|TRBJ2-7|NA
CASSLTRRGYEQYF
TGTGCCAGCAGCTTAACCCGGCGGGGCTACGAGCAGTACTTC
>NA|TRBV6-5|TRBJ1-4|once
CASSYSAGTVEKLFF
TGTGCCAGCAGTTACTCGGCAGGGACTGTTGAAAAACTGTTTTTT
>TRBD1|TRBV20-1|TRBJ1-4|NA
CSPANRDRAATNEKLFF
TGCAGTCCTGCTAACCGGGACAGGGCTGCAACTAATGAAAAACTGTTTTTT
>TRBD2|TRBV7-9|TRBJ2-1|NA
CASSLATGGRNEQFF
TGTGCCAGCAGCTTAGCTACGGGGGGGCGGAATGAGCAGTTCTTC
>NA|TRBV3-1|TRBJ1-1|NA
CASSQDSEGMNTEAFF
TGTGCCAGCAGCCAAGATTCGGAGGGGATGAACACTGAAGCTTTCTTT
>NA|TRBV7-9|TRBJ2-1|NA
CATLTVGNNEQFF
TGTGCCACCCTGACCGTAGGAAACAATGAGCAGTTCTTC
>NA|TRBV11-2|TRBJ2-7|NA
CASSLGTRGYEQYF
TGTGCCAGCAGCTTAGGGACCAGGGGCTACGAGCAGTACTTC
>TRBD2|TRBV5-1|TRBJ2-1|NA
CASSQDSGGGPEQFF
TGCGCCAGCAGCCAAGATAGCGGGGGTGGGCCTGAGCAGTTCTTC
>TRBD1|TRBV13|TRBJ2-7|NA
CASRATGASYEQYF
TGTGCCAGCAGAGCCACAGGGGCATCCTACGAGCAGTACTTC
>NA|TRBV4-1|TRBJ2-5|once
CASSQGGFTQETQYF
TGCGCCAGCAGCCAAGGAGGGTTCACCCAAGAGACCCAGTACTTC
>NA|TRBV5-4|TRBJ1-3|NA
CASSLGLGNTIYF
TGTGCCAGCAGCTTGGGCCTTGGAAACACCATATATTTT
>TRBD1|TRBV27|TRBJ2-7|NA
CASSLDRGLGEQYF
TGTGCCAGCAGTTTAGACAGGGGGTTAGGCGAGCAGTACTTC
>NA|TRBV4-2|TRBJ2-1|few
CASSQESGSYNEQFF
TGTGCCAGCAGCCAAGAATCGGGTTCCTACAATGAGCAGTTCTTC
>NA|TRBV6-6|TRBJ2-1|once
CASSLLPGQNEQFF
TGTGCCAGCAGTCTGCTTCCGGGGCAAAATGAGCAGTTCTTC
>NA|TRBV3-1|TRBJ2-5|NA
CASSRLGREETQYF
TGTGCCAGCAGCCGCCTAGGCAGGGAAGAGACCCAGTACTTC
>NA|TRBV4-1|TRBJ2-3|NA
CASSQAEGRSGDTQYF
TGCGCCAGCAGCCAAGCGGAGGGAAGATCTGGAGATACGCAGTATTTT
>NA|TRBV6-1|TRBJ1-2|NA
CASGDGSNYGYTF
TGTGCCAGCGGGGATGGGTCTAACTATGGCTACACCTTC
>NA|TRBV27|TRBJ2-5|NA
CASSLSLSRGETQYF
TGTGCCAGCAGTTTATCGCTCTCGAGGGGAGAGACCCAGTACTTC
>NA|TRBV12-3/TRBV12-4|TRBJ1-5|NA
CASSLGDGGRQPQHF
TGTGCCAGCAGTTTAGGAGACGGGGGACGTCAGCCCCAGCATTTT
>NA|TRBV5-1|TRBJ1-4|NA
CASSLEPGRRNEKLFF
TGCGCCAGCAGCTTGGAGCCGGGCAGGAGGAATGAAAAACTGTTTTTT
>NA|TRBV14|TRBJ2-7|once
CASSQERTVYEQYF
TGTGCCAGCAGCCAAGAAAGGACAGTCTACGAGCAGTACTTC
>NA|TRBV20-1|TRBJ1-6|NA
CSARGQLGAHNSPLHF
TGCAGTGCTAGAGGTCAATTAGGGGCGCACAATTCACCCCTCCACTTT
>TRBD1|TRBV4-1|TRBJ2-7|NA
CASSQLGTGAYEQYF
TGCGCCAGCAGCCAGCTCGGGACAGGGGCCTACGAGCAGTACTTC
>NA|TRBV7-7|TRBJ2-5|NA
CASSLVYGGEETQYF
TGTGCTAGCAGCTTAGTATACGGCGGTGAAGAGACCCAGTACTTC
>NA|TRBV11-2|TRBJ2-7|NA
CASSLETDYEQYF
TGTGCCAGCAGCTTAGAGACAGACTACGAGCAGTACTTC
>NA|TRBV4-3|TRBJ2-7|NA
CASSQVLRDEQYF
TGCGCCAGCAGCCAAGTCCTGAGAGACGAGCAGTACTTC
>TRBD1|TRBV9|TRBJ1-1|NA
CASSPWTGSDTEAFF
TGTGCCAGCAGCCCCTGGACAGGGAGTGACACTGAAGCTTTCTTT
>NA|TRBV25-1|TRBJ2-2|once
CASSERGLNTGELFF
TGTGCCAGCAGTGAGAGGGGCCTTAACACCGGGGAGCTGTTTTTT
>NA|TRBV7-2|TRBJ2-7|NA
CASSLGVTPVEQYF
TGTGCCAGCAGCTTAGGGGTGACCCCCGTCGAGCAGTACTTC
>NA|TRBV5-5|TRBJ1-2|NA
CASSAGTGRTF
TGTGCCAGCAGCGCTGGGACGGGACGCACCTTC
>NA|TRBV11-1|TRBJ2-5|NA
CASKSGQETQYF
TGTGCCAGCAAGAGTGGTCAAGAGACCCAGTACTTC
>TRBD2|TRBV15|TRBJ2-7|NA
CATSPRRTGGAIAYEQYF
TGTGCCACCAGCCCTCGCCGCACCGGGGGGGCAATAGCCTACGAGCAGTACTTC